These 18 T cell receptor beta chains were all obtained from the same sample, sequenced in a study of T cells expressing NK-cell markers. Using the 5' RACE reads, TCRdb records one entry per CDR3 protein without DNA. Its table lists 350,000 to 400,000 distinct CDR3 sequences. The sequencing input was blood T cells: a sorted CD56 or NKG2C T cell subset, CD4+ or CD8+ T cells, or bulk PBMC T cells (not recorded which). These receptors all come from a woman between 50 and 59 years old in good health.

The chain recombines TRBV6-6 with TRBJ2-1; the TCRdb D gene call, TRBD1, has no DNA to confirm it. Germline CDR1 reads MNHNY; CDR2 reads SVGAGI (reference sequence). The CDR3 runs to 13 residues. This CDR3 reads CASSNQGIDEQFF.

The chain recombines TRBV4-1 with TRBJ2-3; the TCRdb D gene call, TRBD1, has no DNA to confirm it. The germline gives CDR1 MGHRA, CDR2 YSYEKL. The CDR3 is made up of 15 amino acids. CDR3 amino acids: CASSQPGLATDTQYF.

This rearrangement joins TRBV7-8 to TRBJ1-6. Germline V gives CDR1 SGHVS, CDR2 FQNEAQ. This CDR3 comprises 11 residues. Here the CDR3 reads CASSLKTSLHF.

V and J are TRBV9 and TRBJ2-2; TCRdb gives TRBD2 as the D gene, but with no DNA this cannot be confirmed. Germline CDR1 is SGDLS and CDR2 is YYNGEE. The CDR3 sequence is 14 residues long. The CDR3 sequence: CASSVVGQHGELFF.

The chain combines TRBV27 with TRBJ2-2; no DNA is available, so the TRBD1 call from TCRdb remains unchecked. This CDR3 spans 16 amino acids. The germline gives CDR1 MNHEY, CDR2 SMNVEV (reference sequence). The CDR3: CASSPMRTINTGELFF.

J is TRBJ2-3 and V is TRBV27; TCRdb selects TRBD1, and the lack of DNA leaves this call unchecked. Germline CDR1 and CDR2: MNHEY and SMNVEV (reference sequence). The CDR3 totals 16 residues. The CDR3 loop is CASSLSYAGAPDTQYF.

V and J are TRBV7-8 and TRBJ2-5; TCRdb proposes TRBD2, but this gene call is untestable without DNA. The length of the CDR3 is 19 residues. Germline V gene data show CDR1 as SGHVS and CDR2 as FQNEAQ. The CDR3 is CASSFLSMTPGLAKETQYF. Full variable domain (missing parts from reference TRBV7-8 and TRBJ2-5): GAGVSQSPRYKVAKRGQDVALRCDPISGHVSLFWYQQALGQGPEFLTYFQNEAQLDKSGLPSDRFFAERPEGSVSTLKIQRTQQEDSAVYLCASSFLSMTPGLAKETQYFGPGTRLLVL.

CDR3 residues: CASSSGAGGETQYF. The chain couples TRBV5-1 to TRBJ2-5; as DNA is missing, the TRBD1 call by TCRdb cannot be tested. This CDR3 region has 14 residues. Germline CDR1 is SGHRS and CDR2 is YFSETQ.

The chain is built from TRBV12-3 or TRBV12-4 and TRBJ1-4. This CDR3 is 12 amino acids long. The CDR3 reads CASSTNGEKLFF.

The chain links TRBV19 to TRBJ2-3; there is no DNA to check the TCRdb D call of TRBD2. The CDR3 covers 15 residues. Germline V gene sequence: CDR1 LNHDA, CDR2 SQIVND (reference sequence). This CDR3 reads CASRLAGAYTDTQYF.

The rearrangement uses TRBV20-1 and TRBJ2-4; TCRdb's D call, TRBD2, is unchecked because there is no DNA. The V gene's germline CDR1 is DFQATT and CDR2 SNEGSKA (reference sequence). The CDR3 is made up of 14 amino acids. Here the CDR3 reads CSASLGVAKNIQYF.

This CDR3 is CASVTDIGTGELFF. The genes are TRBV5-1 and TRBJ2-2. CDR3 length: 14 amino acids. The V gene's germline CDR1 is SGHRS and CDR2 YFSETQ.

The chain has TRBV2 and TRBJ1-5; the D call from TCRdb, TRBD1, cannot be confirmed without DNA. This CDR3 is built from 16 residues. Germline-derived CDR1 and CDR2 are SNHLY and FYNNEI. CDR3 amino acids: CASSGPGQGKGQPQHF.

The genes are TRBV5-1 and TRBJ2-3; TCRdb calls TRBD2, which cannot be checked without DNA. In germline, CDR1 is SGHRS, CDR2 YFSETQ. The CDR3 has 14 amino acids. CDR3 sequence: CASSKELAGDTQYF.

The chain employs TRBV25-1 and TRBJ2-1; lacking DNA, the TRBD1 call made by TCRdb goes unchecked. CDR1 is MGHDK, CDR2 SYGVNS, per germline. CDR3 length: 14 amino acids. The CDR3 protein is CASSRTGALNEQFF.

V gene TRBV5-1 combines with J gene TRBJ2-3; TCRdb's D gene call, TRBD2, goes unchecked for lack of DNA. The CDR3 is 16 amino acids. Germline values: CDR1 SGHRS, CDR2 YFSETQ. This CDR3 reads CASSLGQRASTDTQYF.

The gene calls are TRBV10-3 and TRBJ1-5. The germline V gene has CDR1 ENHRY and CDR2 SYGVKD. The CDR3 sequence is 17 residues long. CDR3 sequence reads: CAISESWIRSSNQPQHF.

The rearrangement joins TRBV4-1 to TRBJ2-1. Germline CDR1 and CDR2: MGHRA and YSYEKL. The CDR3 has 14 amino acids. CDR3 protein: CASSQGVLANEQFF.